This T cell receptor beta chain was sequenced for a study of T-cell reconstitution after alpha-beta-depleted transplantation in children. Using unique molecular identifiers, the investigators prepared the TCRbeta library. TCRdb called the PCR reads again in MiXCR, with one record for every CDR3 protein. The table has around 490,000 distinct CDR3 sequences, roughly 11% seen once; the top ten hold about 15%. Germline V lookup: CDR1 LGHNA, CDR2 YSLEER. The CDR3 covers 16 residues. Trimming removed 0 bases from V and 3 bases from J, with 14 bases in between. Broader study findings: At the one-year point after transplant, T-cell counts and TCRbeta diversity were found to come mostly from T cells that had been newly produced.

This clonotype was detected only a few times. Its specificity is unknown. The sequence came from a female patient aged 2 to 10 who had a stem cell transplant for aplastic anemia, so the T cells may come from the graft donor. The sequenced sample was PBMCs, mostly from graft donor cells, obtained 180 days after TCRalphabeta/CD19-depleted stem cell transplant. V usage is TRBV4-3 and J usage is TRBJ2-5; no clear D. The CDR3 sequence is CASSQDRGYPEETQYF. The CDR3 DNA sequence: TGCGCCAGCAGCCAAGATCGAGGCTACCCGGAAGAGACCCAGTACTTC.